This T cell receptor beta chain was captured by sequencing in a study of shared clonotypes between healthy human individuals. The CDR3 spans 14 residues. V was pared by 2 bases and J by 4 bases, with 9 bases between. From germline, CDR1 is SGHTA and CDR2 FQGNSA. Data came from immunoSEQ multiplex PCR; TCRdb stores just in-frame clones and leaves some out. The table lists around 2,000,000 clones, 95% of them singletons. This TCR came from a man aged 18 to 30 in good health. Sequences were obtained from naive CD4+ T cells sorted from blood. Subset of the sample: CD45RA+ positively selected. V usage is TRBV7-2 and J usage is TRBJ1-3, with no clear D. CDR3 protein: CASSLRVAGNTIYF. In nucleotides, the CDR3 is TGTGCCAGCAGCTTAAGGGTCGCGGGAAACACCATATATTTT.